These 10 T cell receptor beta chains share one sample of origin, sequenced in a study of T cell repertoires in cytomegalovirus infection. MiXCR, applied by TCRdb to the reads, yields one record per CDR3 protein. In the table there are fewer than 300,000 distinct CDR3 sequences, more than 20% of which are singletons. Specimen: PBMCs. Every receptor here comes from a human donor in good health (CMV status not recorded). Some clones in this sample may be carry-over from other donors' samples.

This clonotype showed up many times. The V and J genes are TRBV7-6 and TRBJ1-6; D is unresolved. Germline-derived CDR1 and CDR2 are SGHVS and FNYEAQ. The CDR3 totals 14 residues. V gave up 1 base and J gave up 7 bases, with 8 bases separating them. The chain's CDR3 is CASSLEPPNSPLHF. The CDR3 DNA sequence: TGTGCCAGCAGCTTAGAACCGCCGAATTCACCCCTCCACTTT.

The rearrangement links TRBV29-1 to TRBJ2-3; 8 positions agree with TRBD1. Germline assignment: CDR1 SQVTM and CDR2 ANQGSEA. The CDR3 has 15 residues. V lost 4 bases, J lost 0 bases, and 6 bases stayed unmatched. CDR3 bases: TGCAGCGTTGCGAGACAGGGGTCTAGCACAGATACGCAGTATTTT. Translated, it gives CSVARQGSSTDTQYF.

The table lists this clonotype with many counts. The chain combines TRBV4-1 with TRBJ2-5; D may match TRBD1 or TRBD2 (5 bases each). CDR3 size: 14 residues. From germline, CDR1 is MGHRA and CDR2 YSYEKL. Trimming removed 2 bases at V and 5 bases at J, with 12 bases between. The CDR3 nucleotides are TGCGCCAGCAGCCAACAATCGGGGCGGGAGACCCAGTACTTC. It translates to CASSQQSGRETQYF.

This clonotype was seen a handful of times. The J gene is TRBJ1-2, the V gene TRBV7-8; maybe TRBD1 (6 bases). The CDR3 consists of 14 residues. V shed 6 bases and J shed 4 bases, with 15 bases lying between them. CDR1 SGHVS and CDR2 FQNEAQ come from the germline V gene. The CDR3 coding sequence is TGTGCCAGCAGGCCGGGGGGCCTATTCTATGGCTACACCTTC. Translated: CASRPGGLFYGYTF.

The chain uses TRBV29-1 and TRBJ2-2; D is unresolved. Deletions cut 6 bases from V and 4 bases from J, with 12 bases between. Germline values: CDR1 SQVTM, CDR2 ANQGSEA. The CDR3 sequence is 13 residues long. CDR3 amino acids: CSVLLGGTGELFF. DNA for the CDR3: TGCAGCGTCCTCCTCGGCGGCACCGGGGAGCTGTTTTTT.

The chain uses TRBV7-2 and TRBJ1-2, with D perhaps TRBD1 (6 bases). The V gene's germline CDR1 is SGHTA and CDR2 FQGNSA. V shed 6 bases and J shed 3 bases, with 17 bases lying between them. The CDR3 covers 15 residues. The CDR3 reads CASSPRGRLYYGYTF. The CDR3, as DNA: TGTGCCAGCAGTCCAAGGGGGAGGCTTTACTATGGCTACACCTTC.

The chain uses TRBV2 and TRBJ1-2, with D perhaps matching TRBD1 (5 bases). The V and J ends lost 3 bases and 4 bases respectively, with 12 bases between them. The germline CDR1 and CDR2 sequences are SNHLY and FYNNEI. CDR3 length equals 14 residues. This CDR3 reads CASSEGRTIYGYTF. CDR3 DNA: TGTGCCAGCAGTGAGGGACGTACTATCTATGGCTACACCTTC.

V is TRBV14 and J is TRBJ2-5; D not resolved. The ends were cut back, 2 bases at V and 3 bases at J, with 16 bases in the middle. The CDR3 spans 16 residues. CDR1 SGHDN and CDR2 FVKESK come from the germline V gene. CDR3 in amino acids: CASSQMPLRNKETQYF. The CDR3, as DNA: TGTGCCAGCAGCCAAATGCCGTTAAGGAATAAAGAGACCCAGTACTTC. Full variable domain (outside the CDR3, taken from reference TRBV14 and TRBJ2-5): EAGVTQFPSHSVIEKGQTVTLRCDPISGHDNLYWYRRVMGKEIKFLLHFVKESKQDESGMPNNRFLAERTGGTYSTLKVQPAELEDSGVYFCASSQMPLRNKETQYFGPGTRLLVL.

The rearrangement links TRBV5-4 to TRBJ2-5, with 7 bases fitting TRBD1. V shed 4 bases and J 5 bases; nucleotides not matched to a gene: 8. Germline assignment: CDR1 SGHNT and CDR2 YYREEE (reference sequence). The CDR3 spans 14 residues. The CDR3 DNA reads TGTGCCAGCAGCACAAGACAGGGCTGGGAGACCCAGTACTTC. Protein product: CASSTRQGWETQYF.

The CDR3 DNA is TGTGCCACCAGCTTTGGACTTACCGCTAGGGATGAAAAACTGTTTTTT. Translating it yields CATSFGLTARDEKLFF. V and J are TRBV15 and TRBJ1-4; D is unresolved. The V end lost 5 bases, the J end lost 6 bases, and 19 bases lay between the germline ends. CDR1 and CDR2 (germline): LNHNV, YYDKDF (reference sequence). The CDR3 is made up of 16 amino acids.